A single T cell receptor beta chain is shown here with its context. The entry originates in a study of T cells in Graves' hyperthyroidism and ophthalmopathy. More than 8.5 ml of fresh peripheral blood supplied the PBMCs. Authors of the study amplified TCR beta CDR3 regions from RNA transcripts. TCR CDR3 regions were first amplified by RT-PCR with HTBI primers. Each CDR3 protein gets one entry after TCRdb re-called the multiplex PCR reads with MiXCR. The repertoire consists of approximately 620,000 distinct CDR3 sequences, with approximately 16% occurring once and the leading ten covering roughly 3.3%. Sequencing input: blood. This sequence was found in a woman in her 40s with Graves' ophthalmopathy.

This CDR3 is CSARVVSGGHGYTF. The CDR3 bases are TGCAGTGCTAGAGTGGTGTCAGGGGGTCATGGCTACACCTTC. V is TRBV20-1 and J is TRBJ1-2; 7 nucleotides agree with TRBD1. The V segment lost 1 base and the J segment 6 bases; nucleotides outside the gene matches: 8. The CDR3 length is 14 residues. Germline V gene lookup returns CDR1 DFQATT and CDR2 SNEGSKA (reference sequence).